The clone carrying this T cell receptor (beta chain) was found once. This record belongs to a study of T-cell memory formation after mild COVID-19. Across the whole study: TCR clusters were mostly confined to one donor each.

TCRdb re-analysed the 5' RACE reads in MiXCR, keeping a single row per CDR3 protein. Of some 320,000 distinct CDR3 sequences listed, around 15% are singletons. The germline gives CDR1 SGHTA, CDR2 FQGTGA. This CDR3 comprises 15 residues. V dropped 3 bases and J dropped 5 bases, with 14 bases sitting between them. The sequenced sample was PBMCs or a T cell subset sorted from them (not recorded which). The rearrangement joins TRBV7-3 to TRBJ2-1; D possibly corresponds to TRBD1 (6 bases). The TCR was taken from a man aged 18 to 30 who had mild COVID-19 (a few samples of this study predate the infection). Cell type and time point are not known. CDR3 residues: CASSFLQGTNNEQFF. For the CDR3, the DNA is TGTGCCAGCAGCTTTTTACAGGGAACCAACAATGAGCAGTTCTTC.